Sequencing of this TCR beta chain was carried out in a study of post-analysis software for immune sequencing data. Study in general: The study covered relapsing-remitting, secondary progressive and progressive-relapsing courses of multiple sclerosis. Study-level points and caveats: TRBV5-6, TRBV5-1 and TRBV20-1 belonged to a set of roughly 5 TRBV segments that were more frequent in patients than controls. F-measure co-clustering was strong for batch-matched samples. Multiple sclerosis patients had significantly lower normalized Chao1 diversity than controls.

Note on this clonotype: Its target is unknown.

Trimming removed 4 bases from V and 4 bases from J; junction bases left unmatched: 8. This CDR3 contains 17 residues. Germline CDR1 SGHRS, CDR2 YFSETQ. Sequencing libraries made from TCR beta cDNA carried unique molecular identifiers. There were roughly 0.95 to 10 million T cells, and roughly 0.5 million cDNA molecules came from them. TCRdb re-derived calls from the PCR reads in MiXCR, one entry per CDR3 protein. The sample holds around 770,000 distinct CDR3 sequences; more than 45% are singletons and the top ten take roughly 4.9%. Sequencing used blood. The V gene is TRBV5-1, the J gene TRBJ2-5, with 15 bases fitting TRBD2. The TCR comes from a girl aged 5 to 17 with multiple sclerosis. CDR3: CASSEGLAGGSGETQYF. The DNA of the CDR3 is TGCGCCAGCAGCGAGGGACTAGCGGGAGGAAGTGGAGAGACCCAGTACTTC.